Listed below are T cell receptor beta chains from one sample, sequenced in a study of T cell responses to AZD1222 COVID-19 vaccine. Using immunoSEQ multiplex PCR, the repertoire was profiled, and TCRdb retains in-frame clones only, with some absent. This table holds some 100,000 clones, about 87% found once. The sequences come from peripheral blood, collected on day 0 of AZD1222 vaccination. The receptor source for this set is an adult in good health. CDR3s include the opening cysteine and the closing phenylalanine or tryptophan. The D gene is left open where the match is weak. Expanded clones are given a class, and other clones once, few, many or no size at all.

CDR3nt: TGTGCCAGCAGCCAAGATTGGGCGCCTAGCACAGATACGCAGTATTTT
CDR3aa: CASSQDWAPSTDTQYF
abundance: few
v_gene: TRBV3-1/TRBV3-2
d_gene: NA
j_gene: TRBJ2-3

CDR3nt: TGTGCCAGCAGCTCCTCTTCTGATGGCTACACCTTC
CDR3aa: CASSSSSDGYTF
abundance: NA
v_gene: TRBV7-2
d_gene: NA
j_gene: TRBJ1-2

CDR3nt: TGTGCCAGCACCCGACAGGGTACCTACAATGAGCAGTTCTTC
CDR3aa: CASTRQGTYNEQFF
abundance: NA
v_gene: TRBV27
d_gene: TRBD1
j_gene: TRBJ2-1

CDR3nt: TGTGCCAGCAGCTTACGGACAAGAGCCTACGAGCAGTACTTC
CDR3aa: CASSLRTRAYEQYF
abundance: NA
v_gene: TRBV7-2
d_gene: NA
j_gene: TRBJ2-7

CDR3nt: TGTGCCAGCAGTACGGGTAATCCTTCCTACAATGAGCAGTTCTTC
CDR3aa: CASSTGNPSYNEQFF
abundance: NA
v_gene: TRBV27
d_gene: NA
j_gene: TRBJ2-1

CDR3nt: TGTGCCAGTAGTGCCGGGACAAATAACCTTAAGCCCCAGCATTTT
CDR3aa: CASSAGTNNLKPQHF
abundance: NA
v_gene: TRBV19
d_gene: NA
j_gene: TRBJ1-5

CDR3nt: TGTGCCAGCAGTGAGCGGGAGGGGTACGAGCAGTACTTC
CDR3aa: CASSEREGYEQYF
abundance: NA
v_gene: TRBV6-1
d_gene: TRBD2
j_gene: TRBJ2-7

CDR3nt: TGCAGCGTTGAAGGGGTGAACACTGAAGCTTTCTTT
CDR3aa: CSVEGVNTEAFF
abundance: NA
v_gene: TRBV29-1
d_gene: NA
j_gene: TRBJ1-1

CDR3nt: TGTGCCAGCAGTAGGACCTTCCCGGGCGGCTACACCTTC
CDR3aa: CASSRTFPGGYTF
abundance: few
v_gene: TRBV2
d_gene: NA
j_gene: TRBJ1-2

CDR3nt: TGTGCCGAGCGGGGGGCGAACTACGAGCAGTACTTC
CDR3aa: CAERGANYEQYF
abundance: NA
v_gene: TRBV2
d_gene: TRBD2
j_gene: TRBJ2-7

CDR3nt: TGTGCCAGCAGCAAATTACAGGGTGGTAGTGAAAAACTGTTTTTT
CDR3aa: CASSKLQGGSEKLFF
abundance: NA
v_gene: TRBV5-8
d_gene: NA
j_gene: TRBJ1-4

CDR3nt: TGTGCCAGTAAGGACATCGAGAAGCAGCCCCAGCATTTT
CDR3aa: CASKDIEKQPQHF
abundance: NA
v_gene: TRBV19
d_gene: NA
j_gene: TRBJ1-5

CDR3nt: TGTGCCAGCACCGATCTCACAGATACGCAGTATTTT
CDR3aa: CASTDLTDTQYF
abundance: NA
v_gene: TRBV27
d_gene: NA
j_gene: TRBJ2-3

CDR3nt: TGTGCCAGCAGTTCGGGACAGGGGTTATACGAGCAGTACTTC
CDR3aa: CASSSGQGLYEQYF
abundance: NA
v_gene: TRBV6-6
d_gene: TRBD1
j_gene: TRBJ2-7

CDR3nt: TGTGCCAGCAGCTTAGTTGCGAATTCACCCCTCCACTTT
CDR3aa: CASSLVANSPLHF
abundance: NA
v_gene: TRBV7-3
d_gene: NA
j_gene: TRBJ1-6

CDR3nt: TGCAGTGCTAGTCGCCCAAATCAGCCCCAGCATTTT
CDR3aa: CSASRPNQPQHF
abundance: NA
v_gene: TRBV20-1
d_gene: NA
j_gene: TRBJ1-5

CDR3nt: TGTGCCAGCAGCACGGGACAGGGGGATTCCTACGAGCAGTACTTC
CDR3aa: CASSTGQGDSYEQYF
abundance: NA
v_gene: TRBV7-8
d_gene: TRBD1
j_gene: TRBJ2-7

CDR3nt: TGTGCCAGCAGTTCGTCCGGCAGCCAGACCCAGTACTTC
CDR3aa: CASSSSGSQTQYF
abundance: NA
v_gene: TRBV12-3/TRBV12-4
d_gene: NA
j_gene: TRBJ2-5

CDR3nt: TGTGCCAGCAGCTCCCGACAGGGCGGGGAGCTGTTTTTT
CDR3aa: CASSSRQGGELFF
abundance: NA
v_gene: TRBV7-2
d_gene: TRBD1
j_gene: TRBJ2-2

CDR3nt: TGTGCCAGCCAGCTCTCTACAGGGACGCGTGAGCAGTACTTC
CDR3aa: CASQLSTGTREQYF
abundance: NA
v_gene: TRBV19
d_gene: NA
j_gene: TRBJ2-7

CDR3nt: TGTGCCAGTAGTATAGATCTCAGGTCGGCAGTAAATGAAGCTTTCTTT
CDR3aa: CASSIDLRSAVNEAFF
abundance: NA
v_gene: TRBV19
d_gene: NA
j_gene: TRBJ1-1

CDR3nt: TGTGCCAGCAGCCGGACAAAAGAGGGCTACACCTTC
CDR3aa: CASSRTKEGYTF
abundance: NA
v_gene: TRBV2
d_gene: NA
j_gene: TRBJ1-2

CDR3nt: TGTGCCAGCAGGGATTCAGGGGAAAGCTATGGCTACACCTTC
CDR3aa: CASRDSGESYGYTF
abundance: NA
v_gene: TRBV6-6
d_gene: NA
j_gene: TRBJ1-2

CDR3nt: TGTGCCTTCAAGACAGGGCCATATAGCAATCAGCCCCAGCATTTT
CDR3aa: CAFKTGPYSNQPQHF
abundance: few
v_gene: TRBV30
d_gene: TRBD1
j_gene: TRBJ1-5

CDR3nt: TGTGCCAGTAGTGCGCTATGGGCCCCTAGGAACACTGAAGCTTTCTTT
CDR3aa: CASSALWAPRNTEAFF
abundance: NA
v_gene: TRBV19
d_gene: NA
j_gene: TRBJ1-1

CDR3nt: TGTGCCAGCTCACCAAGGGGCTCCTACGAGCAGTACTTC
CDR3aa: CASSPRGSYEQYF
abundance: NA
v_gene: TRBV18
d_gene: NA
j_gene: TRBJ2-7

CDR3nt: TGTGCCACCAGTGATGTAGACAGGGGACTCCAAGAGACCCAGTACTTC
CDR3aa: CATSDVDRGLQETQYF
abundance: once
v_gene: TRBV24-1
d_gene: TRBD1
j_gene: TRBJ2-5

CDR3nt: TGTGCCAGCAGCTTAAGGGACCGCACAGATACGCAGTATTTT
CDR3aa: CASSLRDRTDTQYF
abundance: NA
v_gene: TRBV7-2
d_gene: NA
j_gene: TRBJ2-3

CDR3nt: TGCGCCAGCAGCCTTGGACAGGGCGAAGCTTTCTTT
CDR3aa: CASSLGQGEAFF
abundance: NA
v_gene: TRBV5-1
d_gene: TRBD1
j_gene: TRBJ1-1

CDR3nt: TGTGCCTGGGGGGGACATTTGAATTCACCCCTCCACTTT
CDR3aa: CAWGGHLNSPLHF
abundance: NA
v_gene: TRBV30
d_gene: NA
j_gene: TRBJ1-6

CDR3nt: TGTGCCAGCAGCCCCGCCTCTCCCGAGCAGTTCTTC
CDR3aa: CASSPASPEQFF
abundance: many
v_gene: TRBV5-4
d_gene: NA
j_gene: TRBJ2-1

CDR3nt: TGTGCCATCAGTGGGACAGGGGGTCAGAACACCGGGGAGCTGTTTTTT
CDR3aa: CAISGTGGQNTGELFF
abundance: NA
v_gene: TRBV10-3
d_gene: TRBD1
j_gene: TRBJ2-2

CDR3nt: TGCGCCAGCAGCTTGGAGCTTACTCTTAACAATGAGCAGTTCTTC
CDR3aa: CASSLELTLNNEQFF
abundance: NA
v_gene: TRBV5-1
d_gene: NA
j_gene: TRBJ2-1

CDR3nt: TGTGCCAGCAGTTCGCTGGGGGTGGTGAACACTGAAGCTTTCTTT
CDR3aa: CASSSLGVVNTEAFF
abundance: once
v_gene: TRBV28
d_gene: NA
j_gene: TRBJ1-1

CDR3nt: TGTGCCACCAGTGATTTGGGGACCACAGGCACCGGGGAGCTGTTTTTT
CDR3aa: CATSDLGTTGTGELFF
abundance: NA
v_gene: TRBV24-1
d_gene: NA
j_gene: TRBJ2-2

CDR3nt: TGTGCCAGCAGTGATGCGAGAGGTGGCGCTGAAGCTTTCTTT
CDR3aa: CASSDARGGAEAFF
abundance: NA
v_gene: TRBV6-2/TRBV6-3
d_gene: NA
j_gene: TRBJ1-1

CDR3nt: TGTGCCAGTCGCCGGACGGAGGGAGGCTACACCTTC
CDR3aa: CASRRTEGGYTF
abundance: few
v_gene: TRBV19
d_gene: NA
j_gene: TRBJ1-2